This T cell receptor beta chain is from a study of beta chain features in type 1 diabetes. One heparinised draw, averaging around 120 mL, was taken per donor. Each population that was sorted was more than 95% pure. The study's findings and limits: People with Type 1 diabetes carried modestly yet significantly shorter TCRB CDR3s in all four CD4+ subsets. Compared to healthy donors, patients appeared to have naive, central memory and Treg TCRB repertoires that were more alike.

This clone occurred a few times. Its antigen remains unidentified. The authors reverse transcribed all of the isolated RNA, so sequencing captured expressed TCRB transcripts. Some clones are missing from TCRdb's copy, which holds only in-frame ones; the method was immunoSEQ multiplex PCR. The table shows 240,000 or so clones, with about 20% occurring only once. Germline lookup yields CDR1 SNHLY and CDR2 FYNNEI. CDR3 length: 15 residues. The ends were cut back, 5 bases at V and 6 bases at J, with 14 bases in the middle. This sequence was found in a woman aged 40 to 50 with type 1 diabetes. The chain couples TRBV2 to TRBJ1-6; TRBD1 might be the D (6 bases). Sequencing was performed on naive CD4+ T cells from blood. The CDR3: CASSTQGTSNSPLHF. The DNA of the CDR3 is TGTGCCAGCAGTACCCAAGGGACAAGTAATTCACCCCTCCACTTT.